The 4 T cell receptor beta chains reported below all come from one sample, sequenced in a study of shared clonotypes between healthy human individuals. TCRdb's copy holds only in-frame clones and misses some; the assay was immunoSEQ multiplex PCR. The sample records about 2.3 million clones, 90% to 95% being singletons. The sample comprised naive CD4+ T cells from PBMCs. The subset is: CD45RA+ positively selected. The receptors were sampled from a young man in good health. Some clones in this sample may be carry-over from other donors' samples.

The chain couples TRBV18 to TRBJ1-3; D might be TRBD1 (5 bases). Per the germline V gene, CDR1 is KGHSH and CDR2 is LQKENI. This CDR3 is built from 14 residues. Trimming took 8 bases from V and 2 from J, leaving 13 bases between them. CDR3 loop: CASTSGGTGNTIYF. In DNA form, the CDR3 reads TGTGCCAGCACGTCCGGGGGGACTGGAAACACCATATATTTT. Complete variable domain (other parts from reference TRBV18 and TRBJ1-3): NAGVMQNPRHLVRRRGQEARLRCSPMKGHSHVYWYRQLPEEGLKFMVYLQKENIIDESGMPKERFSAEFPKEGPSILRIQQVVRGDSAAYFCASTSGGTGNTIYFGEGSWLTVV.

The genes are TRBV5-1 and TRBJ2-3; D is possibly TRBD2 (7 bases). From germline, CDR1 is SGHRS and CDR2 YFSETQ. CDR3 length equals 14 residues. Deletions cut 4 bases from V and 5 bases from J, with 14 bases between. The CDR3: CASSQGLGGDTQYF. The CDR3 nucleotides are TGCGCCAGCAGCCAAGGACTAGGGGGAGATACGCAGTATTTT.

The J gene is TRBJ2-1, the V gene TRBV9; 7 nucleotides match TRBD2. The junction had 10 bases not matched to a gene; V was cut back by 3 bases and J by 4 bases. The CDR3 spans 16 residues. Germline values: CDR1 SGDLS, CDR2 YYNGEE. CDR3 amino acids: CASSGGVTAGYNEQFF. The DNA for the CDR3 is TGTGCCAGCAGCGGAGGGGTTACAGCGGGGTACAATGAGCAGTTCTTC.

The chain has TRBV6-4 and TRBJ2-3; the match to TRBD2 covers 11 bases. In germline, CDR1 is MRHNA, CDR2 SNTAGT. CDR3 length equals 18 residues. Germline trimming cut 2 bases from V and 3 bases from J; bases unmatched to any gene: 10. The CDR3 reads CASSDRPGTSGETDTQYF. CDR3 sequence (DNA): TGTGCCAGCAGTGACCGCCCCGGGACTAGCGGCGAAACAGATACGCAGTATTTT.